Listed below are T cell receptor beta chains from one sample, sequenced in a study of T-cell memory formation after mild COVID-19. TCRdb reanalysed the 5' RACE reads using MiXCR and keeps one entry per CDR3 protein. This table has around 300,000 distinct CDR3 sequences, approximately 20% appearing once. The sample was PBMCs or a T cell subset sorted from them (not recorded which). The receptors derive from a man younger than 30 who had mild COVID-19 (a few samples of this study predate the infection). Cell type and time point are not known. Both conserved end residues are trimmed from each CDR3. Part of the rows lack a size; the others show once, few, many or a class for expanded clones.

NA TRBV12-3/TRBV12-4 ASSLRPWGHEQF
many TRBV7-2 ASSYLGETQY
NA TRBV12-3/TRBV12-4 ASSLDGKLF
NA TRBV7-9 ASSFINRNYGYT
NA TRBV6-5 ASSYEKYYGYT
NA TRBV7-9 ASRSNRGLRHNEQF
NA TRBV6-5 ASRVGETQY
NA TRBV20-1 SARRDRGPGYT
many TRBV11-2 ASSLVAFGTGELF
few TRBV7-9 ASSLGMDYYGYT
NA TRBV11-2 ASSLDLTGPGELF
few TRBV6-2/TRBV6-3 ASQTVPYEQY
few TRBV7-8 ASSPTGFTNTGELF
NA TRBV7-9 ASSSPGTSGSYEQY
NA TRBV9 ASQSTGGLQETQY
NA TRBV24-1 ATSPWTGGLSEQF
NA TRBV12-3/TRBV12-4 ASSPWGQGPQH
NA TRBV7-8 ASGLDEQF
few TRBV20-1 SAHRGTGELF
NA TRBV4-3 ASSQGLREATEAF
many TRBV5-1 ASSWDGSNTEAF
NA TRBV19 ASTDGRGRDINYGYT
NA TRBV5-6 ASSFSARELF